Listed here are 14 T cell receptor beta chains from one sample, sequenced in a study of cytomegalovirus exposure and HLA in healthy donors. The PCR used 60 Vbeta and 13 Jbeta primers. Profiling relied on immunoSEQ multiplex PCR, and the TCRdb table lists in-frame clones only, not all of them. The sample consists of around 190,000 clones, about four fifths of them appearing once. Sequencing was carried out using PBMCs. The receptors derive from a man aged 40-49 years in good health and CMV-seropositive.

The chain employs TRBV4-2 and TRBJ2-4; D is undetermined. V was cut by 0 bases and J by 0 bases, with 9 bases left in between. The CDR3 contains 16 residues. Germline CDR1 reads LGHNA; CDR2 reads YNFKEQ. CDR3 nucleotide sequence: TGTGCCAGCAGCCAAGAACTCAGACTAGCCAAAAACATTCAGTACTTC. It specifies CASSQELRLAKNIQYF.

This chain links TRBV7-9 with TRBJ2-5; D ambiguous. Trimming shortened V by 6 bases and J by 4 bases, and 12 bases separated the two germline ends. The CDR3 sequence is 13 residues long. The germline V gene encodes CDR1 SEHNR and CDR2 FQNEAQ (reference sequence). The CDR3 reads CASRSGAPETQYF. The CDR3 nucleotides read TGTGCCAGCAGGTCTGGAGCCCCAGAGACCCAGTACTTC. Combining the CDR3 with reference TRBV7-9 and TRBJ2-5 gives the whole variable domain DTGVSQNPRHKITKRGQNVTFRCDPISEHNRLYWYRQTLGQGPEFLTYFQNEAQLEKSRLLSDRFSAERPKGSFSTLEIQRTEQGDSAMYLCASRSGAPETQYFGPGTRLLVL.

This chain links TRBV7-2 with TRBJ2-7; 7 bases line up with TRBD2. This CDR3 has 14 amino acids. Germline-derived CDR1 and CDR2 are SGHTA and FQGNSA. V lost 2 bases and J lost 2; bases outside the gene matches: 3. The chain's CDR3 is CASSLTAGAYEQYF. The CDR3 DNA sequence: TGTGCCAGCAGCTTAACGGCGGGAGCCTACGAGCAGTACTTC.

This clone has more than one count but fewer than ten. The chain has TRBV6-6 and TRBJ1-5; 8 positions match TRBD1. The CDR3 runs to 14 residues. The germline V gene has CDR1 MNHNY and CDR2 SVGAGI (reference sequence). V shed 8 bases and J 3 bases; nucleotides not matched to a gene: 6. The CDR3 region has the DNA TGTGCCAGCTGGGCAGGGGGCTTCAATCAGCCCCAGCATTTT. It is translated as CASWAGGFNQPQHF.

The chain carries TRBV5-1 and TRBJ1-4; D might be TRBD1 (5 bases). Looked up from germline, CDR1 is SGHRS and CDR2 is YFSETQ. The CDR3 spans 14 residues. V shed 0 bases and J shed 4 bases, with 7 bases lying between them. CDR3 nucleotide sequence: TGCGCCAGCAGCTTGGGACAGTATAATGAAAAACTGTTTTTT. This translates into CASSLGQYNEKLFF.

This clone was found once. The chain joins TRBV2 to TRBJ1-5, with 7 nucleotides matching TRBD1. Germline V gene lookup returns CDR1 SNHLY and CDR2 FYNNEI. This CDR3 has 13 amino acids. J was trimmed by 6 bases and V by 6 bases; bases with no gene match: 5. DNA for the CDR3: TGTGCCAGCAGGACAGGGATTAGTCAGCCCCAGCATTTT. Its translation is CASRTGISQPQHF.

The rearrangement links TRBV7-9 to TRBJ2-5, with 9 bases lining up with TRBD2. In germline, CDR1 is SEHNR, CDR2 FQNEAQ (reference sequence). The CDR3 spans 15 residues. V lost 4 bases to trimming and J lost 5 bases; unmatched junction nucleotides: 8. CDR3 region: CASSSVAGVQETQYF. The CDR3 nucleotides read TGTGCCAGCAGCTCTGTAGCGGGGGTACAGGAGACCCAGTACTTC.

The J gene is TRBJ2-5, the V gene TRBV27; D is possibly TRBD1 (5 bases). The tail of the sequence fits TRBJ2-7 better, so the J call may be wrong. Germline V gene data show CDR1 as MNHEY and CDR2 as SMNVEV (reference sequence). This CDR3 has 16 amino acids. DNA for the CDR3: TGTGCCAGCAAAACCCTGGTGGCAGGGCGATCCTACGAGCAGTACTTC. Translating it yields CASKTLVAGRSYEQYF.

In its sample, this clone was seen once. The rearrangement joins TRBV16 to TRBJ2-1; D gene unclear. The V gene's germline CDR1 is KGHSY and CDR2 FQNENV. The V gene lost 0 bases and the J gene lost 5 bases, with 11 bases spanning the gap. This CDR3 is 15 amino acids long. CDR3 residues: CASSQSSTEHNEQFF. The CDR3 bases are TGTGCCAGCAGCCAATCCTCTACAGAGCACAATGAGCAGTTCTTC.

V usage is TRBV11-1 and J usage is TRBJ1-1; D not resolved. CDR1 and CDR2 (germline): SGHAT, FQDESV (reference sequence). The CDR3 is 16 amino acids. With 1 base removed from V and 0 bases from J, the gap between germline ends came to 12 bases. This CDR3 reads CASSLGHSSLNTEAFF. The CDR3 coding sequence is TGTGCCAGCAGCTTAGGTCATAGCTCCTTGAACACTGAAGCTTTCTTT. Full variable domain (remainder filled in from reference TRBV11-1 and TRBJ1-1): EAEVAQSPRYKITEKSQAVAFWCDPISGHATLYWYRQILGQGPELLVQFQDESVVDDSQLPKDRFSAERLKGVDSTLKIQPAELGDSAMYLCASSLGHSSLNTEAFFGQGTRLTVV.

V gene TRBV18 combines with J gene TRBJ2-7; D may be TRBD1 (5 bases). The CDR3 consists of 15 residues. The germline gives CDR1 KGHSH, CDR2 LQKENI. Between the trimmed V and J ends, which lost 3 bases and 2 bases, there was a span of 14 bases. The CDR3 DNA is TGTGCCAGCTCACCCGGACAACTAAAAACCTACGAGCAGTACTTC. This encodes CASSPGQLKTYEQYF.

This sequence joins TRBV6-5 and TRBJ2-1, with a tentative D call TRBD1 (5 bases). The CDR3 loop spans 12 amino acids. Trimming left V 4 bases short and J 8 bases short, with 9 bases between. CDR1 is MNHEY and CDR2 is SVGAGI in the germline V gene. The CDR3 loop is CASSSQGDEQFF. DNA for the CDR3: TGTGCCAGCAGTTCCCAGGGCGATGAGCAGTTCTTC.

This clone has a single count. The rearrangement links TRBV27 to TRBJ1-6; 7 bases map to TRBD1. This CDR3 spans 19 amino acids. Germline loops: CDR1 MNHEY, CDR2 SMNVEV (reference sequence). V trimming: 5 bases; J trimming: 9 bases; junction bases outside the gene matches: 22. This CDR3 is CASSLTPRQGLTFFSPLHF. CDR3 sequence (DNA): TGTGCCAGCAGTCTCACCCCCCGACAGGGTTTGACCTTTTTTTCACCCCTCCACTTT.

The chain employs TRBV2 and TRBJ2-1; 7 nucleotides line up with TRBD1. Germline V gene sequence: CDR1 SNHLY, CDR2 FYNNEI. The length of the CDR3 is 16 residues. Trimming took 4 bases from V and 3 from J; bases not matched to a gene: 9. The CDR3 sequence is CASSGTDRVGYNEQFF. CDR3 nucleotide sequence: TGTGCCAGCAGTGGGACCGACAGGGTAGGCTACAATGAGCAGTTCTTC.